This T cell receptor beta chain was sequenced during a study of response to subunit inactivated influenza vaccine. Per the germline V gene, CDR1 is MNHEY and CDR2 is SVGAGI. Trimming removed 0 bases from V and 6 bases from J; junction bases left unmatched: 10. CDR3 size: 17 residues. General observations from the study: Authors suggested that a seasonal influenza vaccination recruits few new T cells each time.

MiXCR, run by TCRdb on the RT-PCR reads, gives a single entry per CDR3 protein. In the table there are more than 450,000 distinct CDR3 sequences, 6% to 9% of which are singletons. This clonotype was observed a few times. As yet, its antigen is unknown. Sequenced material: PBMCs from blood, taken around 25 months after vaccination. The rearrangement uses TRBV6-5 and TRBJ2-3; 9 bases are a match to TRBD1. The receptor was derived from a man aged 50 to 69 who received an inactivated influenza vaccine. The CDR3 DNA sequence: TGTGCCAGCAGTTACTCCTGGACAGGGGTATCATCGGATACGCAGTATTTT. It translates to CASSYSWTGVSSDTQYF.